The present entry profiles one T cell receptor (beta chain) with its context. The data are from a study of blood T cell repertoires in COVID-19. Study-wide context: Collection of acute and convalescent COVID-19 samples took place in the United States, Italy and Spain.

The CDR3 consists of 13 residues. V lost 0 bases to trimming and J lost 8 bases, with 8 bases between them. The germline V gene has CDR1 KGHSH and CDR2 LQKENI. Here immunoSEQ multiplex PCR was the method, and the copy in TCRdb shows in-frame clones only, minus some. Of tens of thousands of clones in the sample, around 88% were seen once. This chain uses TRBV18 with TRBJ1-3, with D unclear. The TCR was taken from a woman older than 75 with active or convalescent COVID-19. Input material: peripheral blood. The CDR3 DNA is TGTGCCAGCTCACCACCGGCCGGGGACACCATATATTTT. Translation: CASSPPAGDTIYF.